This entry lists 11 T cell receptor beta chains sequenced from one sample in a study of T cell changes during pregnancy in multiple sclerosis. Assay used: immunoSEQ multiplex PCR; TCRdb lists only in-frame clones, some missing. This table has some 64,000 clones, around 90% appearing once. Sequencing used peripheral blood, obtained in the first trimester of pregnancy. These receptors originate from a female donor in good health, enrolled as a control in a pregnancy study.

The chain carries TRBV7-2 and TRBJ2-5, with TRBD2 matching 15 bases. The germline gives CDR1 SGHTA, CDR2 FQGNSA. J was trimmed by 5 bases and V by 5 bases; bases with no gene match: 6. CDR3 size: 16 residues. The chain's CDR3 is CASSEGLAGGKETQYF. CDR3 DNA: TGTGCCAGCAGCGAAGGACTAGCGGGGGGGAAGGAGACCCAGTACTTC.

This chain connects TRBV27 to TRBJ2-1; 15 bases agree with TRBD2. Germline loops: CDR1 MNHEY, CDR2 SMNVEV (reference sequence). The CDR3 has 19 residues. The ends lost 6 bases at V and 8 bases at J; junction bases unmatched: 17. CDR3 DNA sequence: TGTGCCAGCAGAGGATTCGGACTAGCGGGAGGGCCGGGTGTTCATGAGCAGTTCTTC. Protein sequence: CASRGFGLAGGPGVHEQFF.

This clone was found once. CDR3 DNA sequence: TGTGCCAGCAGTCTAAGGACAGGGTACGGTGAGCAGTTCTTC. Translated: CASSLRTGYGEQFF. This chain links TRBV25-1 with TRBJ2-1, with 8 bases lining up with TRBD1. The junction had 9 bases not matched to a gene; V was cut back by 5 bases and J by 9 bases. CDR3 length equals 14 residues. CDR1 and CDR2 (germline): MGHDK, SYGVNS.

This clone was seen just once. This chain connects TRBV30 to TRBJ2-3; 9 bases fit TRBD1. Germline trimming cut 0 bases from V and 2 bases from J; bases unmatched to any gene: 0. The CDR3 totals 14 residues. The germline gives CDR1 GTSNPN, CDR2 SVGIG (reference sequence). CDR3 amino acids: CAWSVQGATDTQYF. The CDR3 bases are TGTGCCTGGAGTGTACAGGGGGCCACAGATACGCAGTATTTT.

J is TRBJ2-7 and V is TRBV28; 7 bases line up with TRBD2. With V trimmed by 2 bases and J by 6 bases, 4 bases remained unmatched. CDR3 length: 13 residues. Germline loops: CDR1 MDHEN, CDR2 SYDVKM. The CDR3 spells CASSLGGGGEQYF. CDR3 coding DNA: TGTGCCAGCAGTTTAGGGGGGGGTGGCGAGCAGTACTTC. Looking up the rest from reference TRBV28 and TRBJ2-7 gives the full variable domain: DVKVTQSSRYLVKRTGEKVFLECVQDMDHENMFWYRQDPGLGLRLIYFSYDVKMKEKGDIPEGYSVSREKKERFSLILESASTNQTSMYLCASSLGGGGEQYFGPGTRLTVT.

CDR3: CASSYSRGTAYGYTF. CDR3 DNA sequence: TGTGCCAGCAGTTACTCCAGGGGGACCGCCTATGGCTACACCTTC. The chain has TRBV6-5 and TRBJ1-2, with TRBD1 identical over 7 bases. The CDR3 length is 15 residues. CDR1 is MNHEY, CDR2 SVGAGI, per germline. The junction had 5 bases not matched to a gene; V was cut back by 0 bases and J by 4 bases.

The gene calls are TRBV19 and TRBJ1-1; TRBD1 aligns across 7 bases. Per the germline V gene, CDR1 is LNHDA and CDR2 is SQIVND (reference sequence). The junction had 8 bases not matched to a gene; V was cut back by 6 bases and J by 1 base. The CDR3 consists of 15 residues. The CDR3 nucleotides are TGTGCCAGTAGATCCGGACAGGCCAAGAACACTGAAGCTTTCTTT. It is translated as CASRSGQAKNTEAFF.

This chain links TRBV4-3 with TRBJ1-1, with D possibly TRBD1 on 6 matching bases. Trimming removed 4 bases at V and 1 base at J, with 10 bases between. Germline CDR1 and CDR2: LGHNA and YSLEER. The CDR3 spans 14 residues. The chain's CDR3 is CASSRGGENTEAFF. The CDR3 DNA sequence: TGCGCCAGCAGCCGAGGGGGGGAGAACACTGAAGCTTTCTTT.

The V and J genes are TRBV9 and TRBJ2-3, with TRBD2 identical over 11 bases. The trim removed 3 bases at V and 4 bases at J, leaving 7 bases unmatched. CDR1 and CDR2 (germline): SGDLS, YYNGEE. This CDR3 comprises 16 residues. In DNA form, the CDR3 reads TGTGCCAGCAGCGGGTTAGCGGGGGGGCTCCCAGATACGCAGTATTTT. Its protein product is CASSGLAGGLPDTQYF.

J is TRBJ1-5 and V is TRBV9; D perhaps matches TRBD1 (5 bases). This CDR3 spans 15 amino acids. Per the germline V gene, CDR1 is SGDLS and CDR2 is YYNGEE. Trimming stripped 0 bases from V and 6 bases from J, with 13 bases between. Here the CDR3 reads CASSVGGEDGQPQHF. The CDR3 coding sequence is TGTGCCAGCAGCGTAGGGGGGGAAGATGGTCAGCCCCAGCATTTT.

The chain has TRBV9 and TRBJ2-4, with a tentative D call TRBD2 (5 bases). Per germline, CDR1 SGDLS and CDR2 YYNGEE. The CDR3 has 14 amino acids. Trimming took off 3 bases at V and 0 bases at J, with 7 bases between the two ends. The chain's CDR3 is CASSDGIAKNIQYF. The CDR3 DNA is TGTGCCAGCAGCGACGGGATAGCCAAAAACATTCAGTACTTC.